This TCR beta chain was retrieved from a study of T cell responses to AZD1222 COVID-19 vaccine. Study outcomes and limitations: The peak T cell response came first, and repertoires were sampled only after it. Donors were chiefly white British, with a greater number of females, and clonal diversity was perhaps underestimated.

TCRdb's copy holds only in-frame clones and misses some; the assay was immunoSEQ multiplex PCR. This table holds fewer than 150,000 clones, around 88% found once. As for this clone: Its antigen is unidentified.

Looked up from germline, CDR1 is MNHNY and CDR2 is SVGAGI (reference sequence). The CDR3 spans 12 residues. V shed 0 bases and J shed 5 bases, with 4 bases lying between them. The chain carries TRBV6-6 and TRBJ2-5; no firm D call. Sequencing used peripheral blood, obtained 28 days after the second AZD1222 dose. The sequence derives from an adult who received the AZD1222 COVID-19 vaccine. The chain's CDR3 is CASSYSTETQYF. CDR3 bases: TGTGCCAGCAGTTACTCGACTGAGACCCAGTACTTC.